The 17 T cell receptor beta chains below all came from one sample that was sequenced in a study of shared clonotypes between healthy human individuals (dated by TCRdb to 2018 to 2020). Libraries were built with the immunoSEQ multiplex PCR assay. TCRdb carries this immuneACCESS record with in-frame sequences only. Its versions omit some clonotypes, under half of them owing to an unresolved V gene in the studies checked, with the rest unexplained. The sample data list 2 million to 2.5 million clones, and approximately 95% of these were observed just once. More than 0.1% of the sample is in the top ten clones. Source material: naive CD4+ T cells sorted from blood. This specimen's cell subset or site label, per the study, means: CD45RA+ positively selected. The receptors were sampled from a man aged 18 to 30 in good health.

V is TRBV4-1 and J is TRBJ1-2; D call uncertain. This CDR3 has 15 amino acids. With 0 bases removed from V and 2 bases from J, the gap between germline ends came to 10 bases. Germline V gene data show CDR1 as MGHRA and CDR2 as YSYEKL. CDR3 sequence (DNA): TGCGCCAGCAGCCAAGAGTCGTCGGGGAACTATGGCTACACCTTC. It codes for CASSQESSGNYGYTF.

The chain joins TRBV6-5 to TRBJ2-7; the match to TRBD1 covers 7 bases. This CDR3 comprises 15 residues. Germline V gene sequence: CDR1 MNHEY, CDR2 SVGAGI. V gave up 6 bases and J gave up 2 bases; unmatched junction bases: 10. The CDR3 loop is CASSDRQGITYEQYF. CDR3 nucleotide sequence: TGTGCCAGCAGCGACCGACAGGGAATAACCTACGAGCAGTACTTC.

CDR3 region: CASSSTGTSVYEQYF. The CDR3 region has the DNA TGTGCCAGCAGCTCCACAGGGACGTCCGTCTACGAGCAGTACTTC. The rearrangement joins TRBV5-4 to TRBJ2-7; a weak D match, TRBD1 (6 bases). V lost 3 bases to trimming and J lost 3 bases, with 16 bases between them. The CDR3 totals 15 residues. CDR1 and CDR2 (germline): SGHNT, YYREEE (reference sequence). The full variable domain, with the rest looked up from reference TRBV5-4 and TRBJ2-7, is ETGVTQSPTHLIKTRGQQVTLRCSSQSGHNTVSWYQQALGQGPQFIFQYYREEENGRGNFPPRFSGLQFPNYSSELNVNALELDDSALYLCASSSTGTSVYEQYFGPGTRLTVT.

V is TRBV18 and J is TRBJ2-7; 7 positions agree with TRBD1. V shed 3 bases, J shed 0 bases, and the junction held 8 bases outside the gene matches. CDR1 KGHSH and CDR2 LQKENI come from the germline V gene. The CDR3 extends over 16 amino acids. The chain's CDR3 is CASSPGTAQTSYEQYF. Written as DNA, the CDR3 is TGTGCCAGCTCACCTGGGACAGCCCAAACCTCCTACGAGCAGTACTTC.

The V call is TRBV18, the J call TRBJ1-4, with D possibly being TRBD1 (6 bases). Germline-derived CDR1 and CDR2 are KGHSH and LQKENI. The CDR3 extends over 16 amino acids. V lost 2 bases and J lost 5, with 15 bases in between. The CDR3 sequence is CASSPGLGQGNEKLFF. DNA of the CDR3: TGTGCCAGCTCACCAGGATTAGGGCAGGGGAATGAAAAACTGTTTTTT.

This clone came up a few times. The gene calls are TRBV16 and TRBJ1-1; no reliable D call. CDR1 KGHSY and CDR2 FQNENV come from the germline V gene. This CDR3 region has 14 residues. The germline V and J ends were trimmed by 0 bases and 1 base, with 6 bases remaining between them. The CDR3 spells CASSQSTPNTEAFF. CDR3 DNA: TGTGCCAGCAGCCAATCGACACCGAACACTGAAGCTTTCTTT.

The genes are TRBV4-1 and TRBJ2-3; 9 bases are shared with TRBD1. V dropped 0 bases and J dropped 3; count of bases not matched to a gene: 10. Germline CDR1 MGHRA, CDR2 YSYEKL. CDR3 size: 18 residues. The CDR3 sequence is CASSQERDGTGSTDTQYF. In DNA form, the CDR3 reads TGCGCCAGCAGCCAAGAAAGGGACGGGACAGGGTCGACAGATACGCAGTATTTT.

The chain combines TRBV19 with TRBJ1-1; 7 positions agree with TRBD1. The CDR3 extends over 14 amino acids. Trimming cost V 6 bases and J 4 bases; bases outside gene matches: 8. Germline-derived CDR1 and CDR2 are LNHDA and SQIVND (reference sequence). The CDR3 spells CASSQTGVTTEAFF. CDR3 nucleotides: TGTGCCAGTAGCCAAACAGGGGTAACCACTGAAGCTTTCTTT.

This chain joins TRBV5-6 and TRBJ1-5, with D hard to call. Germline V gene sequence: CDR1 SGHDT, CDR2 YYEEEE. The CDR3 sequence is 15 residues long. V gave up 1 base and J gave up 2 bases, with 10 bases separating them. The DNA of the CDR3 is TGTGCCAGCAGCTTGAAGGGCCAGGGCAATCAGCCCCAGCATTTT. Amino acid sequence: CASSLKGQGNQPQHF.

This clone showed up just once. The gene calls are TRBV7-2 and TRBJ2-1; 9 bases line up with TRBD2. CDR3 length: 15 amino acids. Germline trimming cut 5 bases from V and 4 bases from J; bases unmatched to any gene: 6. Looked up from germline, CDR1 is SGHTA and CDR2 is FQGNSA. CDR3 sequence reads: CASSQSGGTYNEQFF. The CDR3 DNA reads TGTGCCAGCAGCCAGAGCGGGGGGACTTACAATGAGCAGTTCTTC.

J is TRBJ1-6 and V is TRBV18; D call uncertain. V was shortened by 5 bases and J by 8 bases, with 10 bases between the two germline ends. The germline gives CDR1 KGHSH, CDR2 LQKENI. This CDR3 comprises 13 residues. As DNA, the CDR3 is TGTGCCAGCTCATCCAATTGGGATTCACCCCTCCACTTT. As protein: CASSSNWDSPLHF.

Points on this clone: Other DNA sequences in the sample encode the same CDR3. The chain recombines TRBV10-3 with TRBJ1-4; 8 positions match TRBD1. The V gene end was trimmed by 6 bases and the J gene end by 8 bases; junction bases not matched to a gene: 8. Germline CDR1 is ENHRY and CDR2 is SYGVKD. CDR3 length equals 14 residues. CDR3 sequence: CAIRPDRGGEKLFF. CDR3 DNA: TGTGCCATCAGACCCGACAGGGGCGGGGAAAAACTGTTTTTT.

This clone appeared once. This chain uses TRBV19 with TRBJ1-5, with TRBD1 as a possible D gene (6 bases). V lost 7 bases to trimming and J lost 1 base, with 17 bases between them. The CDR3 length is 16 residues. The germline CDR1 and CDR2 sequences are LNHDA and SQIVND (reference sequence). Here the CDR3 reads CASTPWGPGSNQPQHF. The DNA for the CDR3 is TGTGCCAGTACCCCGTGGGGGCCGGGGAGCAATCAGCCCCAGCATTTT.

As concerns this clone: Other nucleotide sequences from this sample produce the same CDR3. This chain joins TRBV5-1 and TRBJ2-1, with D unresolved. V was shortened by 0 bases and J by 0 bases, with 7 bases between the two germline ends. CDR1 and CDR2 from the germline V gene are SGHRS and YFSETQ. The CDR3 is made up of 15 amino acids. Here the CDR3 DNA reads TGCGCCAGCAGCTTGGGGGGAAACTCCTACAATGAGCAGTTCTTC. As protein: CASSLGGNSYNEQFF.

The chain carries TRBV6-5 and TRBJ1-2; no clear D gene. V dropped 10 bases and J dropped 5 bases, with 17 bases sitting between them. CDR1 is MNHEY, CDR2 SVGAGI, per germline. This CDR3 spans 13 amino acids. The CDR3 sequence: CATYTAEGYGYTF. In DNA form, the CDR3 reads TGTGCCACCTACACGGCTGAGGGTTATGGCTACACCTTC.

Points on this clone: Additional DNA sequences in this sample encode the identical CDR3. The DNA of the CDR3 is TGTGCCATCAGTGAGTCCGGGGGCCAAGAGACCCAGTACTTC. Encoded protein: CAISESGGQETQYF. J is TRBJ2-5 and V is TRBV10-3, with D perhaps matching TRBD2 (6 bases). CDR1 and CDR2 from the germline V gene are ENHRY and SYGVKD. Trimming removed 0 bases from V and 1 base from J, with 6 bases in between. CDR3 length equals 14 residues.

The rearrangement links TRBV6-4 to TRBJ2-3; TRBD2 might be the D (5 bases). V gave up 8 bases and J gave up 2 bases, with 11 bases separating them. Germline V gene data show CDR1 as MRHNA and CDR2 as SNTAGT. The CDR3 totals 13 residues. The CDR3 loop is CASRRSYTDTQYF. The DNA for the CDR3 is TGTGCCAGCCGGAGGTCTTACACAGATACGCAGTATTTT.